A single sample is the source of the 3 T cell receptor beta chains below, sequenced in a study of T cells after yellow fever vaccination. TCRdb analysed the 5' RACE reads with MiXCR anew, one entry per CDR3 protein. This table has about 340,000 distinct CDR3 sequences, around 4.1% appearing once. The material sequenced was PBMCs, taken 5 days after the yellow fever booster vaccination. The receptor set was obtained from a man aged 18-30 years who received the YFV17D yellow fever vaccine.

The chain couples TRBV4-1 to TRBJ2-6; D is possibly TRBD1 or TRBD2 (5 bases each). The CDR3 is made up of 15 amino acids. In germline, CDR1 is MGHRA, CDR2 YSYEKL. Trimming stripped 3 bases from V and 0 bases from J, with 6 bases between. CDR3 sequence (DNA): TGCGCCAGCAGCCAGGGGGACTCTGGGGCCAACGTCCTGACTTTC. This encodes CASSQGDSGANVLTF.

The chain combines TRBV1 with TRBJ2-7; TRBD2 is taken as the D call from the table, unchecked against the DNA. TRBV1 is termed a pseudogene. This CDR3 contains 19 residues. The CDR3 DNA follows: TGCACCAGCAGCCAAGAGGGAGCCGCAAGGGCCAAATTCTCCTACGAGCAGTACGTC. Its translation: CTSSQEGAARAKFSYEQYV.

In its sample, this clonotype was seen many times. The genes are TRBV12-3 or TRBV12-4 and TRBJ2-5, with D hard to call. Trimming cost V 5 bases and J 5 bases, with 12 bases left between them. The CDR3 length is 13 residues. The CDR3 loop is CASSPQVAETQYF. CDR3 nucleotide sequence: TGTGCCAGCAGTCCCCAGGTTGCCGAGACCCAGTACTTC.